Listed below are T cell receptor beta chains from one sample, sequenced in a study of shared clonotypes between healthy human individuals. Some clones are missing from TCRdb's copy, which holds only in-frame ones; the method was immunoSEQ multiplex PCR. The table records over 950,000 clones, around 77% of them present only once. What was sequenced was memory CD4+ T cells from PBMCs. The receptor source for this set is a man between 18 and 29 years old in good health. Some clones in this sample may be carry-over from other donors' samples. CDR3s include the opening cysteine and the closing phenylalanine or tryptophan. The D gene is left open where the match is weak. Expanded clones are given a class, and other clones once, few, many or no size at all.

j_gene: TRBJ2-1
d_gene: -
abundance: -
v_gene: TRBV5-4
CDR3aa: CASKLRYSYNEQFF
CDR3nt: TGTGCCAGCAAGCTACGCTACTCCTACAATGAGCAGTTCTTC

j_gene: TRBJ1-1
d_gene: TRBD1
abundance: -
v_gene: TRBV10-3
CDR3aa: CAISDTGGNTEAFF
CDR3nt: TGTGCCATCAGTGATACAGGGGGAAACACTGAAGCTTTCTTT

j_gene: TRBJ2-5
d_gene: -
abundance: once
v_gene: TRBV7-9
CDR3aa: CASSDNTGSPETQYF
CDR3nt: TGTGCCAGCAGCGACAATACAGGGTCGCCGGAGACCCAGTACTTC

j_gene: TRBJ2-1
d_gene: -
abundance: -
v_gene: TRBV4-3
CDR3aa: CASSQEGLDEQFF
CDR3nt: TGCGCCAGCAGCCAAGAAGGGTTGGATGAGCAGTTCTTC

j_gene: TRBJ1-5
d_gene: -
abundance: -
v_gene: TRBV28
CDR3aa: CASSLGGKKGQPQHF
CDR3nt: TGTGCCAGCAGTTTGGGGGGAAAAAAAGGTCAGCCCCAGCATTTT

j_gene: TRBJ2-3
d_gene: -
abundance: -
v_gene: TRBV25-1
CDR3aa: CASGLGVPDTQYF
CDR3nt: TGTGCCAGCGGCCTGGGGGTTCCAGATACGCAGTATTTT

j_gene: TRBJ2-7
d_gene: -
abundance: once
v_gene: TRBV11-1
CDR3aa: CASSLDGDSTSDEQYF
CDR3nt: TGTGCCAGCAGCTTAGATGGGGACTCCACCAGCGACGAGCAGTACTTC

j_gene: TRBJ1-1
d_gene: -
abundance: -
v_gene: TRBV19
CDR3aa: CASNALGGGAEAFF
CDR3nt: TGTGCCAGCAACGCCCTTGGTGGAGGAGCTGAAGCTTTCTTT

j_gene: TRBJ2-7
d_gene: -
abundance: -
v_gene: TRBV10-1
CDR3aa: CASSDFDRWEAGPPKLYEQYF
CDR3nt: TGCGCCAGCAGTGATTTCGACAGGTGGGAGGCGGGACCACCGAAACTCTACGAGCAGTACTTC

j_gene: TRBJ1-4
d_gene: TRBD1
abundance: -
v_gene: TRBV7-6
CDR3aa: CASSLSGGAGKLFF
CDR3nt: TGTGCCAGCAGCTTATCAGGGGGCGCCGGGAAACTGTTTTTT

j_gene: TRBJ2-7
d_gene: TRBD2
abundance: few
v_gene: TRBV5-1
CDR3aa: CASSLTSDSYEQYF
CDR3nt: TGCGCCAGCAGCTTGACTAGCGACTCCTACGAGCAGTACTTC

j_gene: TRBJ2-7
d_gene: TRBD2
abundance: -
v_gene: TRBV28
CDR3aa: CASSSFSSGSPYEQYF
CDR3nt: TGTGCCAGCAGTTCCTTTTCTAGCGGGAGTCCCTACGAGCAGTACTTC

j_gene: TRBJ1-1
d_gene: -
abundance: -
v_gene: TRBV7-9
CDR3aa: CASSSQGWRTEAFF
CDR3nt: TGTGCCAGCAGCTCGCAGGGGTGGCGCACTGAAGCTTTCTTT

j_gene: TRBJ1-1
d_gene: -
abundance: -
v_gene: TRBV12-5
CDR3aa: CASGLGVTEAFF
CDR3nt: TGTGCTAGTGGTTTAGGGGTAACTGAAGCTTTCTTT

j_gene: TRBJ1-4
d_gene: -
abundance: -
v_gene: TRBV2
CDR3aa: CASEVGRGEKLFF
CDR3nt: TGTGCCAGCGAGGTCGGGAGGGGAGAAAAACTGTTTTTT

j_gene: TRBJ2-3
d_gene: -
abundance: -
v_gene: TRBV7-3
CDR3aa: CASSLVGYDNTDTQYF
CDR3nt: TGTGCCAGCAGCTTAGTGGGATACGACAACACAGATACGCAGTATTTT

j_gene: TRBJ2-3
d_gene: -
abundance: few
v_gene: TRBV11-2
CDR3aa: CASSSPGTDTQYF
CDR3nt: TGTGCCAGCAGCTCCCCGGGCACAGATACGCAGTATTTT

j_gene: TRBJ1-5
d_gene: -
abundance: -
v_gene: TRBV2
CDR3aa: CASRGATVANQPQHF
CDR3nt: TGTGCCAGCAGGGGGGCGACAGTTGCCAATCAGCCCCAGCATTTT

j_gene: TRBJ2-5
d_gene: -
abundance: -
v_gene: TRBV5-1
CDR3aa: CASAEGVGQETQYF
CDR3nt: TGCGCCAGCGCCGAGGGGGTTGGGCAAGAGACCCAGTACTTC

j_gene: TRBJ2-7
d_gene: -
abundance: few
v_gene: TRBV28
CDR3aa: CAILPDGAYEQYF
CDR3nt: TGTGCCATACTCCCGGACGGAGCCTACGAGCAGTACTTC

j_gene: TRBJ1-2
d_gene: TRBD1
abundance: -
v_gene: TRBV7-3
CDR3aa: CASSLQGQGYGYTF
CDR3nt: TGTGCCAGCAGCTTACAGGGACAGGGATATGGCTACACCTTC

j_gene: TRBJ1-2
d_gene: -
abundance: few
v_gene: TRBV29-1
CDR3aa: CSVETSRGGYTF
CDR3nt: TGCAGCGTTGAAACGAGCAGGGGTGGCTACACCTTC

j_gene: TRBJ2-5
d_gene: -
abundance: -
v_gene: TRBV6-1
CDR3aa: CASSDRGLKTQYF
CDR3nt: TGTGCCAGCAGTGATCGGGGGCTGAAGACCCAGTACTTC

j_gene: TRBJ2-7
d_gene: -
abundance: -
v_gene: TRBV2
CDR3aa: CASNPQSASYEQYF
CDR3nt: TGTGCCAGCAATCCCCAGTCGGCCTCCTACGAGCAGTACTTC

j_gene: TRBJ2-2
d_gene: -
abundance: -
v_gene: TRBV5-1
CDR3aa: CASSFQGSDTGELFF
CDR3nt: TGCGCCAGCAGCTTTCAGGGTAGTGACACCGGGGAGCTGTTTTTT

j_gene: TRBJ2-4
d_gene: -
abundance: -
v_gene: TRBV6-1
CDR3aa: CASSEPLGAVAKNIQYF
CDR3nt: TGTGCCAGCAGTGAACCCCTCGGAGCCGTAGCCAAAAACATTCAGTACTTC

j_gene: TRBJ2-1
d_gene: -
abundance: -
v_gene: TRBV13
CDR3aa: CASSSTSGEQFF
CDR3nt: TGTGCCAGCAGCTCCACTAGTGGTGAGCAGTTCTTC

j_gene: TRBJ2-1
d_gene: TRBD1
abundance: -
v_gene: TRBV6-5
CDR3aa: CASRPTGGLREQFF
CDR3nt: TGTGCCAGCAGGCCGACAGGGGGCCTTAGGGAGCAGTTCTTC

j_gene: TRBJ2-7
d_gene: -
abundance: -
v_gene: TRBV21-1
CDR3aa: CASRSPRQGEYASGFYEQYF
CDR3nt: TGTGCCAGCAGATCACCCCGACAGGGGGAATACGCTTCTGGCTTCTACGAGCAGTACTTC

j_gene: TRBJ1-5
d_gene: -
abundance: -
v_gene: TRBV28
CDR3aa: CATSRSGRGLRNQPQHF
CDR3nt: TGTGCAACTTCCCGTTCCGGGCGGGGGCTTCGCAATCAGCCCCAGCATTTT

j_gene: TRBJ1-1
d_gene: -
abundance: few
v_gene: TRBV9
CDR3aa: CASSFGTEEAFF
CDR3nt: TGTGCCAGCAGCTTCGGGACGGAGGAAGCTTTCTTT

j_gene: TRBJ2-1
d_gene: TRBD1
abundance: -
v_gene: TRBV5-6
CDR3aa: CASSLDRGRDYGEQFF
CDR3nt: TGTGCCAGCAGCTTGGACAGGGGGCGAGATTACGGTGAGCAGTTCTTC

j_gene: TRBJ2-1
d_gene: -
abundance: -
v_gene: TRBV2
CDR3aa: CASSERDRYNEQFF
CDR3nt: TGTGCCAGCAGTGAGCGGGACCGTTACAATGAGCAGTTCTTC

j_gene: TRBJ1-1
d_gene: -
abundance: -
v_gene: TRBV5-4
CDR3aa: CASSLFRGETEAFF
CDR3nt: TGTGCCAGCAGCTTGTTTAGGGGAGAGACTGAAGCTTTCTTT

j_gene: TRBJ2-1
d_gene: TRBD1
abundance: -
v_gene: TRBV6-5
CDR3aa: CASSYGQGPYNEQFF
CDR3nt: TGTGCCAGCAGTTACGGACAGGGCCCCTACAATGAGCAGTTCTTC

j_gene: TRBJ2-1
d_gene: -
abundance: -
v_gene: TRBV11-2
CDR3aa: CASSLIVGRYNEQFF
CDR3nt: TGTGCCAGCAGCCTTATCGTAGGCCGTTACAATGAGCAGTTCTTC

j_gene: TRBJ2-2
d_gene: -
abundance: few
v_gene: TRBV19
CDR3aa: CASTRTHTGELFF
CDR3nt: TGTGCCAGTACTCGGACCCACACCGGGGAGCTGTTTTTT

j_gene: TRBJ1-2
d_gene: -
abundance: once
v_gene: TRBV5-6
CDR3aa: CASSSPRVYGYTF
CDR3nt: TGTGCCAGCAGCTCACCTAGGGTCTATGGCTACACCTTC

j_gene: TRBJ1-4
d_gene: -
abundance: -
v_gene: TRBV28
CDR3aa: CASSFSWDEKLFF
CDR3nt: TGTGCCAGCAGTTTCTCCTGGGACGAAAAACTGTTTTTT

j_gene: TRBJ2-7
d_gene: TRBD2
abundance: -
v_gene: TRBV4-1
CDR3aa: CASSPLGGEDEQYF
CDR3nt: TGCGCCAGCAGCCCCCTTGGGGGGGAAGACGAGCAGTACTTC

j_gene: TRBJ2-5
d_gene: -
abundance: few
v_gene: TRBV10-3
CDR3aa: CAISGTAQDTQYF
CDR3nt: TGTGCCATCAGTGGCACAGCCCAAGATACCCAGTACTTC

j_gene: TRBJ2-7
d_gene: TRBD2
abundance: -
v_gene: TRBV2
CDR3aa: CAGTPGGGVREQYF
CDR3nt: TGTGCCGGCACCCCGGGAGGAGGTGTTCGCGAGCAGTACTTC

j_gene: TRBJ1-5
d_gene: -
abundance: -
v_gene: TRBV30
CDR3aa: CAWSVGRNSNQPQHF
CDR3nt: TGTGCCTGGAGTGTCGGAAGAAATAGCAATCAGCCCCAGCATTTT

j_gene: TRBJ2-3
d_gene: -
abundance: -
v_gene: TRBV11-1
CDR3aa: CASSRSPSTDTQYF
CDR3nt: TGTGCCAGCAGCCGATCTCCCTCCACAGATACGCAGTATTTT

j_gene: TRBJ1-5
d_gene: -
abundance: -
v_gene: TRBV2
CDR3aa: CASSEPRGNQPQHF
CDR3nt: TGTGCCAGCAGTGAACCCAGGGGCAATCAGCCCCAGCATTTT

j_gene: TRBJ2-7
d_gene: -
abundance: -
v_gene: TRBV27
CDR3aa: CASSLNLGDEQYF
CDR3nt: TGTGCCAGCAGTTTAAATTTAGGCGACGAGCAGTACTTC

j_gene: TRBJ2-3
d_gene: -
abundance: -
v_gene: TRBV9
CDR3aa: CASSARTGTLGDTQYF
CDR3nt: TGTGCCAGCAGCGCACGGACGGGAACCTTGGGAGATACGCAGTATTTT

j_gene: TRBJ2-5
d_gene: -
abundance: once
v_gene: TRBV7-2
CDR3aa: CASSLDWGEETQYF
CDR3nt: TGTGCCAGCAGCCTAGACTGGGGGGAAGAGACCCAGTACTTC

j_gene: TRBJ2-7
d_gene: TRBD1
abundance: -
v_gene: TRBV28
CDR3aa: CASSLGQGEQYF
CDR3nt: TGTGCCAGCAGTCTAGGACAGGGCGAGCAGTACTTC

j_gene: TRBJ2-7
d_gene: TRBD1
abundance: few
v_gene: TRBV7-8
CDR3aa: CASSSAVGTGGEQYF
CDR3nt: TGTGCCAGCAGCTCAGCTGTAGGGACAGGGGGCGAGCAGTACTTC

j_gene: TRBJ2-3
d_gene: TRBD2
abundance: once
v_gene: TRBV27
CDR3aa: CASTWTSGSITDTQYF
CDR3nt: TGTGCCAGCACCTGGACTAGCGGGAGTATCACAGATACGCAGTATTTT

j_gene: TRBJ2-1
d_gene: TRBD2
abundance: -
v_gene: TRBV7-9
CDR3aa: CASILLAGVSNEQFF
CDR3nt: TGTGCCAGCATCCTACTAGCGGGAGTCTCCAATGAGCAGTTCTTC